This passage covers 20 T cell receptor beta chains from one sample sequenced in a study of cytomegalovirus exposure and HLA in healthy donors. Primers: 60 Vbeta forward and 13 Jbeta reverse. Some clones are missing from TCRdb's copy, which holds only in-frame ones; the method was immunoSEQ multiplex PCR. This sample has around 150,000 clones; approximately 9% occur once, and the top ten carry approximately 2%. Source material: PBMCs. The receptors derive from a male donor in good health and CMV-seronegative.

V usage is TRBV7-9 and J usage is TRBJ1-3; no clear D gene. Germline V gene data show CDR1 as SEHNR and CDR2 as FQNEAQ (reference sequence). V was clipped by 5 bases and J by 0 bases, with 11 bases between them. CDR3 length: 15 residues. CDR3 region: CASSPSLGSGNTIYF. The CDR3 region has the DNA TGTGCCAGCAGCCCTTCGCTCGGCTCTGGAAACACCATATATTTT.

This clone was found a few times. In DNA, the CDR3 is TGTGCCAGCAGCGGGGGACTAGCGAACACAGATACGCAGTATTTT. Encoded protein: CASSGGLANTDTQYF. The chain links TRBV5-6 to TRBJ2-3, with 10 nucleotides matching TRBD2. The CDR3 is 15 amino acids. V shed 4 bases and J 2 bases; nucleotides not matched to a gene: 4. Germline V gene data show CDR1 as SGHDT and CDR2 as YYEEEE.

This clone was recorded a few times. The J gene is TRBJ2-5, the V gene TRBV2; 13 nucleotides line up with TRBD2. The CDR3 spans 16 residues. Germline CDR1 is SNHLY and CDR2 is FYNNEI. The junction had 6 bases not matched to a gene; V was cut back by 6 bases and J by 2 bases. The CDR3 DNA is TGTGCCAGCAGGGGGGGACTAGCGGGGCGTCAAGAGACCCAGTACTTC. This codes for CASRGGLAGRQETQYF.

V and J are TRBV28 and TRBJ2-1; tentative D call: TRBD2 (5 bases). The CDR3 extends over 17 amino acids. Germline CDR1 MDHEN, CDR2 SYDVKM. V shed 8 bases and J shed 7 bases, with 27 bases lying between them. The CDR3 region is CASGRGPAEPRRNEQFF. CDR3 coding DNA: TGTGCCAGCGGACGTGGGCCGGCGGAGCCCCGGAGGAATGAGCAGTTCTTC.

This clone was seen more than once but under ten times. V and J are TRBV18 and TRBJ2-7; TRBD2 matches 14 bases. The CDR3 is 15 amino acids. The germline CDR1 and CDR2 sequences are KGHSH and LQKENI. The junction had 2 bases not matched to a gene; V was cut back by 5 bases and J by 2 bases. The CDR3 nucleotides read TGTGCCAGCTCAAGACTAGCGGGGGGGCCCTACGAGCAGTACTTC. Translating gives CASSRLAGGPYEQYF.

Only a few counts were recorded for this clone. The chain links TRBV28 to TRBJ2-2, with no clear D. Germline CDR1 and CDR2: MDHEN and SYDVKM. Trimming stripped 6 bases from V and 5 bases from J, with 16 bases between. There are 15 residues in the CDR3. The CDR3 DNA sequence: TGTGCCAGCAGGAAGTACTTAGTTAATACCGGGGAGCTGTTTTTT. The encoded protein is CASRKYLVNTGELFF.

This clone was picked up a small number of times. This chain joins TRBV7-9 and TRBJ2-7; tentatively, D is TRBD1 (5 bases). The CDR3 sequence is 13 residues long. Looked up from germline, CDR1 is SEHNR and CDR2 is FQNEAQ (reference sequence). Between the trimmed V and J ends, which lost 3 bases and 0 bases, there was a span of 6 bases. The CDR3 nucleotides are TGTGCCAGCAGCTTTGACAGCTCCTACGAGCAGTACTTC. Its translation is CASSFDSSYEQYF.

This clone was seen only once. The gene calls are TRBV7-2 and TRBJ2-5, with D hard to call. With the DNA end fitting TRBJ2-7 better, the J assignment may be wrong. Germline lookup yields CDR1 SGHTA and CDR2 FQGNSA. CDR3 length: 13 amino acids. CDR3 DNA sequence: TGTGCCAGCAGCTTACAAAGTCGCTACGAGCAGTACTTC. Translation: CASSLQSRYEQYF.

The chain carries TRBV9 and TRBJ2-3, with 7 bases aligning to TRBD2. J lost 4 bases, V lost 4 bases, and 9 bases had no gene match. The germline V gene encodes CDR1 SGDLS and CDR2 YYNGEE. This CDR3 spans 15 amino acids. CDR3 region: CASSPAGVGADTQYF. The CDR3 nucleotides are TGTGCCAGCAGCCCTGCGGGAGTCGGCGCAGATACGCAGTATTTT.

This clone has just one count. The CDR3 DNA reads as TGTGCCAGTAGTATAGGGGGGCCAGGGCCTAGCAATCAGCCCCAGCATTTT. Amino acids: CASSIGGPGPSNQPQHF. The chain combines TRBV19 with TRBJ1-5; D is possibly TRBD1 (6 bases). The germline V gene has CDR1 LNHDA and CDR2 SQIVND (reference sequence). V lost 1 base to trimming and J lost 0 bases, with 13 bases between them. The CDR3 totals 17 residues.

This clone was detected a few times. The CDR3 is CASSIVTGTGRKTEAFF. The CDR3 nucleotides read TGTGCCAGTAGTATAGTAACCGGGACAGGGCGGAAAACTGAAGCTTTCTTT. This chain uses TRBV19 with TRBJ1-1; 9 bases line up with TRBD1. The CDR3 contains 17 residues. V was pared by 1 base and J by 5 bases, with 11 bases of the junction left unmatched. Germline CDR1 LNHDA, CDR2 SQIVND (reference sequence).

This clone was recorded a few times. The chain recombines TRBV18 with TRBJ2-7, with D possibly TRBD1 on 5 matching bases. The CDR3 totals 16 residues. V lost 2 bases, J lost 2 bases, and 16 bases lay in between. Germline CDR1 reads KGHSH; CDR2 reads LQKENI. The CDR3 reads CASSPNRQHATYEQYF. The CDR3 coding sequence is TGTGCCAGCTCACCAAACAGGCAACACGCAACCTACGAGCAGTACTTC. Full variable domain (rest looked up from reference TRBV18 and TRBJ2-7): NAGVMQNPRHLVRRRGQEARLRCSPMKGHSHVYWYRQLPEEGLKFMVYLQKENIIDESGMPKERFSAEFPKEGPSILRIQQVVRGDSAAYFCASSPNRQHATYEQYFGPGTRLTVT.

J is TRBJ2-5 and V is TRBV18; perhaps TRBD2 as D (6 bases). The V end lost 0 bases, the J end lost 0 bases, and 20 bases lay between the germline ends. The CDR3 extends over 19 amino acids. Germline V gene sequence: CDR1 KGHSH, CDR2 LQKENI. Here the CDR3 DNA reads TGTGCCAGCTCACCACCACTGGGGGGAGATAAGAACTACCAAGAGACCCAGTACTTC. This translates into CASSPPLGGDKNYQETQYF.

This clone was seen a handful of times. This chain joins TRBV7-3 and TRBJ2-7, with TRBD1 identical over 9 bases. The V gene end was trimmed by 3 bases and the J gene end by 9 bases; junction bases not matched to a gene: 6. Germline loops: CDR1 SGHTA, CDR2 FQGTGA. This CDR3 region has 13 residues. The CDR3 DNA reads TGTGCCAGCAGCTTGACAGGGGGACAGCGGCAGTACTTC. Its translation is CASSLTGGQRQYF.

This clone was counted a few times. The gene calls are TRBV6-4 and TRBJ2-3; D uncertain. The germline V gene has CDR1 MRHNA and CDR2 SNTAGT. CDR3 length: 14 residues. V lost 0 bases to trimming and J lost 3 bases, with 7 bases between them. For the CDR3, the DNA is TGTGCCAGCAGTGACTCGGCTAGAACAGATACGCAGTATTTT. Its protein is CASSDSARTDTQYF.

This clone was picked up a small number of times. The chain combines TRBV10-3 with TRBJ2-1, with D possibly TRBD2 on 6 matching bases. CDR1 and CDR2 from the germline V gene are ENHRY and SYGVKD. CDR3 length: 16 residues. Trimming cost V 3 bases and J 3 bases, with 15 bases left between them. CDR3 in DNA: TGTGCCATCAGTGATAGCCGGCGGGACCTCTACAATGAGCAGTTCTTC. It encodes CAISDSRRDLYNEQFF.

The chain joins TRBV7-9 to TRBJ2-1; no reliable D call. Trimming removed 0 bases from V and 6 bases from J, with 9 bases in between. The CDR3 is 14 amino acids. Germline V gene data show CDR1 as SEHNR and CDR2 as FQNEAQ (reference sequence). CDR3 DNA sequence: TGTGCCAGCAGCTTAGCGCTAGGTGGCAATGAGCAGTTCTTC. Protein sequence: CASSLALGGNEQFF. The variable domain in full, completed from reference TRBV7-9 and TRBJ2-1, reads DTGVSQNPRHKITKRGQNVTFRCDPISEHNRLYWYRQTLGQGPEFLTYFQNEAQLEKSRLLSDRFSAERPKGSFSTLEIQRTEQGDSAMYLCASSLALGGNEQFFGPGTRLTVL.

This clone was recorded a few times. This chain links TRBV28 with TRBJ2-2; 8 bases agree with TRBD1. The CDR3 is 15 amino acids. The ends lost 6 bases at V and 4 bases at J; junction bases unmatched: 7. CDR1 is MDHEN and CDR2 is SYDVKM in the germline V gene. The CDR3 reads CASRPTGVGTGELFF. The DNA of the CDR3 is TGTGCCAGCAGACCGACAGGGGTGGGCACCGGGGAGCTGTTTTTT.

This chain links TRBV5-5 with TRBJ1-5; D not resolved. Germline V gene sequence: CDR1 SGHKS, CDR2 YYEKEE (reference sequence). CDR3 length: 16 residues. The V end lost 0 bases, the J end lost 2 bases, and 12 bases lay between the germline ends. CDR3 DNA sequence: TGTGCCAGCAGCTTGGGGCTTGGTAGCGGCAATCAGCCCCAGCATTTT. Amino acid sequence: CASSLGLGSGNQPQHF. The variable domain in full, with the rest retrieved from reference TRBV5-5 and TRBJ1-5, is DAGVTQSPTHLIKTRGQQVTLRCSPISGHKSVSWYQQVLGQGPQFIFQYYEKEERGRGNFPDRFSARQFPNYSSELNVNALLLGDSALYLCASSLGLGSGNQPQHFGDGTRLSIL.

This clone was detected only a few times. The chain carries TRBV2 and TRBJ1-1; no reliable D call. CDR1 SNHLY and CDR2 FYNNEI come from the germline V gene. Trimming removed 6 bases at V and 5 bases at J, with 13 bases between. CDR3 length: 13 amino acids. The CDR3 region has the DNA TGTGCCAGCAGCAAGTCTGAGGGAACTGAAGCTTTCTTT. Translated, it gives CASSKSEGTEAFF. Variable domain in full (rest from reference TRBV2 and TRBJ1-1): EPEVTQTPSHQVTQMGQEVILRCVPISNHLYFYWYRQILGQKVEFLVSFYNNEISEKSEIFDDQFSVERPDGSNFTLKIRSTKLEDSAMYFCASSKSEGTEAFFGQGTRLTVV.